Listed below are T cell receptor beta chains from one sample, sequenced in a study of blood T cell repertoires in COVID-19. Libraries were prepared by immunoSEQ multiplex PCR; TCRdb keeps only in-frame clonotypes and omits some of them. The data show approximately 140,000 clones, over 70% seen once. The source material was peripheral blood. The receptors were gathered from an older man with acute or convalescent COVID-19. The conserved cysteine and the conserved F or W are not part of the CDR3 here.

CDR3 protein,J gene,V gene
ASTHPGARSPLH,TRBJ1-6,TRBV19
ASSLKTGENEKLF,TRBJ1-4,TRBV7-9
ASTPRQGQGLETQY,TRBJ2-5,TRBV9
ASSRTGTGAYEQY,TRBJ2-7,TRBV28
ASSWASGGQQF,TRBJ2-1,TRBV19
ASRASGRAKGEQF,TRBJ2-1,TRBV11-2
ASSLDGGLYGYT,TRBJ1-2,TRBV10-2
ASSPTSGTTPASYEQY,TRBJ2-7,TRBV5-1
ASTASRRETQY,TRBJ2-5,TRBV5-8
ASSLGSSGPSTDTQY,TRBJ2-3,TRBV11-3
ASSPGGVSYGYT,TRBJ1-2,TRBV3-1/TRBV3-2
ASSLTDTIYGYT,TRBJ1-2,TRBV11-2
AWMDGPRGGEKLF,TRBJ1-4,TRBV30
SVVRGTGELF,TRBJ2-2,TRBV29-1
ASRPSTGVTDTQY,TRBJ2-3,TRBV2
ASSNKGVPYEQY,TRBJ2-7,TRBV21-1
ASSLGSEETQY,TRBJ2-5,TRBV7-6
ASRWTAQETQY,TRBJ2-5,TRBV2
ASSVSGTNTEAF,TRBJ1-1,TRBV9
ASTVQGDEQY,TRBJ2-7,TRBV2
ASSPLESGSEQF,TRBJ2-1,TRBV18
ASRPTGNSGNTIY,TRBJ1-3,TRBV11-2
ASSIPAGEVCEQY,TRBJ2-7,TRBV21-1
ASSPRTGGIHEQY,TRBJ2-7,TRBV18
ASSFGEVGGTNTGELF,TRBJ2-2,TRBV5-1
ASKGQGASSPLH,TRBJ1-6,TRBV6-5
ASSLAGAKQETQY,TRBJ2-5,TRBV5-4
ASSIRTGVTSQPQH,TRBJ1-5,TRBV7-8
ASSLAGGSYNEQF,TRBJ2-1,TRBV11-3
ATSDPGLAGNNEQF,TRBJ2-1,TRBV24-1
ASSFGGTTAGNTIY,TRBJ1-3,TRBV7-2
ASSKRLGTSGTDTQY,TRBJ2-3,TRBV21-1
ASSRGGPRVTSSYEQY,TRBJ2-7,TRBV23-1
ASSLAGGAPTKTQY,TRBJ2-5,TRBV5-1
ASGWGRDRVSYGYT,TRBJ1-2,TRBV6-5
ASSYGTGNYGYT,TRBJ1-2,TRBV7-2